This TCR beta chain stems from a study of shared clonotypes between healthy human individuals. Across the whole study: Serving as donors were two women and a few men, whose ages spanned 18 to 49. General study results and limits: Having only a few donors restricted how much genetic and exposure-history diversity was captured.

Germline V gene sequence: CDR1 SGHRS, CDR2 YFSETQ. The CDR3 totals 11 residues. Trimming left V 0 bases short and J 4 bases short, with 1 base between. Only a few counts were recorded for this clone. Its antigen remains unknown. Other DNA sequences in this specimen translate into the identical CDR3. Some 30,000 T cell genomes (approximately 210 ng DNA) went into each sorted-subset replicate. Clones were read by immunoSEQ multiplex PCR, and TCRdb kept only the in-frame ones, dropping some. The data hold about 380,000 clones, with about 96% observed a single time. CD45RO+ cells went into CD8 memory alongside CCR7-negative CD45RA+ TemRA cells.

Sequenced: memory CD8+ T cells sorted from blood. Subset in this sample: CD45RO+ cells pooled with CCR7-negative TemRA cells. The chain combines TRBV5-1 with TRBJ1-1; D gene uncertain. The sequence was collected from a man younger than 45 in good health. CDR3 in DNA: TGCGCCAGCAGCTTGGGCACTGAAGCTTTCTTT. This codes for CASSLGTEAFF.